The rows below give T cell receptor beta chains drawn from one sample of a study of cytomegalovirus exposure and HLA in healthy donors. Here immunoSEQ multiplex PCR was the method, and the copy in TCRdb shows in-frame clones only, minus some. The table shows approximately 170,000 clones, with 85% occurring only once. Sample: PBMCs. These receptors all stem from a man aged 18 to 35 in good health and CMV-seropositive. The CDR3 runs from the conserved cysteine through the conserved F or W. Each record gives: V gene, clone size, D gene, J gene, CDR3 protein, CDR3 DNA. A D gene is named only where the DNA matches it firmly. The size field is filled for only some rows; it gives once, few, many or a size class.

v_gene: TRBV2
abundance: NA
d_gene: NA
j_gene: TRBJ1-6
CDR3aa: CASSEAGWAGFNSPLHF
CDR3nt: TGTGCCAGCAGTGAAGCCGGCTGGGCAGGGTTCAATTCACCCCTCCACTTT

v_gene: TRBV27
abundance: NA
d_gene: NA
j_gene: TRBJ1-1
CDR3aa: CASKGGWPNTEAFF
CDR3nt: TGTGCCAGCAAGGGGGGGTGGCCGAACACTGAAGCTTTCTTT

v_gene: TRBV29-1
abundance: NA
d_gene: TRBD2
j_gene: TRBJ2-1
CDR3aa: CSVCWTSGNEQFF
CDR3nt: TGCAGCGTTTGCTGGACTAGCGGGAATGAGCAGTTCTTC

v_gene: TRBV19
abundance: NA
d_gene: NA
j_gene: TRBJ1-1
CDR3aa: CASSPAGVSAFF
CDR3nt: TGTGCCAGTAGCCCTGCGGGGGTCTCAGCTTTCTTT

v_gene: TRBV29-1
abundance: NA
d_gene: NA
j_gene: TRBJ2-1
CDR3aa: CSVDRAYNEQFF
CDR3nt: TGCAGCGTTGACAGGGCCTACAATGAGCAGTTCTTC

v_gene: TRBV2
abundance: NA
d_gene: NA
j_gene: TRBJ2-4
CDR3aa: CASSTGLAKNIQYF
CDR3nt: TGTGCCAGCAGTACAGGGTTAGCCAAAAACATTCAGTACTTC

v_gene: TRBV2
abundance: NA
d_gene: NA
j_gene: TRBJ1-3
CDR3aa: CASSTPSEGGNTIYF
CDR3nt: TGTGCCAGCAGTACCCCCTCGGAGGGAGGAAACACCATATATTTT

v_gene: TRBV2
abundance: NA
d_gene: NA
j_gene: TRBJ1-4
CDR3aa: CASRNTGYQEKLFF
CDR3nt: TGTGCCAGCAGGAATACAGGGTATCAGGAAAAACTGTTTTTT

v_gene: TRBV2
abundance: NA
d_gene: TRBD1
j_gene: TRBJ2-7
CDR3aa: CASSWDSYEQYF
CDR3nt: TGTGCCAGCAGCTGGGACAGTTACGAGCAGTACTTC

v_gene: TRBV5-1
abundance: NA
d_gene: TRBD1
j_gene: TRBJ1-2
CDR3aa: CASSPGTGRYGYTF
CDR3nt: TGCGCCAGCAGTCCAGGGACAGGGCGGTATGGCTACACCTTC

v_gene: TRBV7-9
abundance: NA
d_gene: NA
j_gene: TRBJ2-7
CDR3aa: CASSLAGGYEQYF
CDR3nt: TGTGCCAGCAGCTTAGCGGGGGGCTACGAGCAGTACTTC

v_gene: TRBV19
abundance: few
d_gene: NA
j_gene: TRBJ2-1
CDR3aa: CASRTVGDSYNEQFF
CDR3nt: TGTGCCAGTAGGACGGTGGGAGACTCCTACAATGAGCAGTTCTTC

v_gene: TRBV6-5
abundance: NA
d_gene: NA
j_gene: TRBJ1-5
CDR3aa: CASSQLRGGNQPQHF
CDR3nt: TGTGCCAGCAGCCAACTCCGGGGAGGCAATCAGCCCCAGCATTTT

v_gene: TRBV9
abundance: NA
d_gene: NA
j_gene: TRBJ2-3
CDR3aa: CASSVEPLGGRTDTQYF
CDR3nt: TGTGCCAGCAGCGTAGAGCCTCTGGGAGGCCGCACAGATACGCAGTATTTT

v_gene: TRBV6-5
abundance: NA
d_gene: NA
j_gene: TRBJ2-5
CDR3aa: CASSYSASTETQYF
CDR3nt: TGTGCCAGCAGTTACTCGGCTAGTACCGAGACCCAGTACTTC

v_gene: TRBV11-3
abundance: NA
d_gene: NA
j_gene: TRBJ1-2
CDR3aa: CASSLGGDYGYTF
CDR3nt: TGTGCCAGCAGCTTAGGGGGCGACTATGGCTACACCTTC

v_gene: TRBV15
abundance: NA
d_gene: NA
j_gene: TRBJ1-5
CDR3aa: CATSRDRGEGQPQHF
CDR3nt: TGTGCCACCAGCAGAGATCGGGGGGAAGGTCAGCCCCAGCATTTT

v_gene: TRBV6-6
abundance: NA
d_gene: TRBD1
j_gene: TRBJ2-5
CDR3aa: CASSYLTGTEYF
CDR3nt: TGTGCCAGCAGTTACCTAACGGGGACAGAGTACTTC

v_gene: TRBV7-3
abundance: NA
d_gene: NA
j_gene: TRBJ2-1
CDR3aa: CASSFGERDEQFF
CDR3nt: TGTGCCAGCAGCTTCGGGGAACGGGATGAGCAGTTCTTC

v_gene: TRBV27
abundance: once
d_gene: TRBD2
j_gene: TRBJ2-7
CDR3aa: CASSTTLAGSYEQYF
CDR3nt: TGTGCCAGCAGTACTACACTAGCGGGGAGCTACGAGCAGTACTTC

v_gene: TRBV6-1
abundance: NA
d_gene: NA
j_gene: TRBJ2-3
CDR3aa: CASSGAGSTDTQYF
CDR3nt: TGTGCCAGCAGTGGGGCCGGTTCGACAGATACGCAGTATTTT

v_gene: TRBV6-5
abundance: few
d_gene: NA
j_gene: TRBJ2-7
CDR3aa: CASSYSTEGHEQYF
CDR3nt: TGTGCCAGCAGTTACTCGACGGAGGGACACGAGCAGTACTTC

v_gene: TRBV28
abundance: NA
d_gene: TRBD1
j_gene: TRBJ2-7
CDR3aa: CATLDRNSYEQYF
CDR3nt: TGTGCCACCCTGGACAGGAATTCCTACGAGCAGTACTTC

v_gene: TRBV18
abundance: once
d_gene: NA
j_gene: TRBJ1-5
CDR3aa: CASSPRSSNQPQHF
CDR3nt: TGTGCCAGCTCACCTAGGAGTAGCAATCAGCCCCAGCATTTT

v_gene: TRBV2
abundance: once
d_gene: NA
j_gene: TRBJ2-7
CDR3aa: CASTMGGYEQYF
CDR3nt: TGTGCCAGCACCATGGGGGGCTACGAGCAGTACTTC

v_gene: TRBV30
abundance: NA
d_gene: TRBD1
j_gene: TRBJ1-2
CDR3aa: CAWRASGQVLGYTF
CDR3nt: TGTGCCTGGAGAGCATCGGGACAGGTCCTTGGCTACACCTTC

v_gene: TRBV5-6
abundance: once
d_gene: NA
j_gene: TRBJ2-1
CDR3aa: CASSETGSSYNEQFF
CDR3nt: TGTGCCAGCAGCGAGACGGGGAGCTCCTACAATGAGCAGTTCTTC

v_gene: TRBV7-9
abundance: NA
d_gene: TRBD1
j_gene: TRBJ1-4
CDR3aa: CASSPPDRDRNEKLFF
CDR3nt: TGTGCCAGCAGCCCCCCCGACAGGGATCGTAATGAAAAACTGTTTTTT

v_gene: TRBV5-1
abundance: NA
d_gene: TRBD1
j_gene: TRBJ1-2
CDR3aa: CASSFSGQGDGYTF
CDR3nt: TGCGCCAGCAGCTTCTCAGGACAGGGGGATGGCTACACCTTC

v_gene: TRBV6-1
abundance: once
d_gene: NA
j_gene: TRBJ1-4
CDR3aa: CASSPRGTGSRLFF
CDR3nt: TGTGCCAGCAGCCCCAGGGGAACAGGGTCTAGACTGTTTTTT

v_gene: TRBV28
abundance: NA
d_gene: NA
j_gene: TRBJ1-2
CDR3aa: CASFQYGYTF
CDR3nt: TGTGCCAGCTTCCAGTATGGCTACACCTTC

v_gene: TRBV4-1
abundance: NA
d_gene: NA
j_gene: TRBJ1-1
CDR3aa: CASSEQGNTEAFF
CDR3nt: TGCGCCAGCAGCGAACAGGGGAACACTGAAGCTTTCTTT

v_gene: TRBV28
abundance: NA
d_gene: TRBD2
j_gene: TRBJ2-1
CDR3aa: CASSPGGRVPYNEQFF
CDR3nt: TGTGCCAGCAGTCCTGGGGGGAGGGTCCCCTACAATGAGCAGTTCTTC

v_gene: TRBV13
abundance: NA
d_gene: NA
j_gene: TRBJ2-6
CDR3aa: CASSLVGGSGANVLTF
CDR3nt: TGTGCCAGCAGCTTAGTCGGGGGCTCTGGGGCCAACGTCCTGACTTTC

v_gene: TRBV5-5
abundance: once
d_gene: TRBD2
j_gene: TRBJ2-2
CDR3aa: CASSFERRLAGDTGELFF
CDR3nt: TGTGCCAGCAGCTTCGAAAGGAGACTAGCGGGAGACACCGGGGAGCTGTTTTTT

v_gene: TRBV28
abundance: NA
d_gene: TRBD1
j_gene: TRBJ2-7
CDR3aa: CASSPGTGAPYEQYF
CDR3nt: TGTGCCAGCAGCCCCGGGACAGGGGCCCCCTACGAGCAGTACTTC

v_gene: TRBV6-6
abundance: few
d_gene: NA
j_gene: TRBJ2-2
CDR3aa: CASSKQGTGELFF
CDR3nt: TGTGCCAGCAGTAAGCAGGGAACCGGGGAGCTGTTTTTT